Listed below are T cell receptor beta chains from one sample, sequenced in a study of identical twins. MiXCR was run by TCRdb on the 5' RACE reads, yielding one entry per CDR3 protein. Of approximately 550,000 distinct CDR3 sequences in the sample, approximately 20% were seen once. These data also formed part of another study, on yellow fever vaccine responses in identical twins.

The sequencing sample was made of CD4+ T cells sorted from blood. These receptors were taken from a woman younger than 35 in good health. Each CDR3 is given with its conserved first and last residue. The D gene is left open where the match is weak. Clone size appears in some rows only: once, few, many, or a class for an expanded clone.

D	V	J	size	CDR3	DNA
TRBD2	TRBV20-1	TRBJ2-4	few	CSARTTGGTLQNIQYF	TGCAGTGCTAGAACGACGGGGGGTACTCTTCAAAACATTCAGTACTTC
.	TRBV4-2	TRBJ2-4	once	CASSQASEAGKNIQYF	TGTGCCAGCAGCCAAGCCTCGGAGGCGGGCAAAAACATTCAGTACTTC
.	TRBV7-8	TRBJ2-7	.	CASSWRGLAYEQYF	TGTGCCAGCAGCTGGCGGGGACTGGCCTACGAGCAGTACTTC
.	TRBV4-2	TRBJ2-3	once	CASSQVRGGGGTDTQYF	TGTGCCAGCAGCCAAGTCCGCGGAGGGGGAGGCACAGATACGCAGTATTTT
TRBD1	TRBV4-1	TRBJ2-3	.	CASSPIGQGGTDTQYF	TGCGCCAGCAGCCCTATCGGACAGGGTGGCACAGATACGCAGTATTTT
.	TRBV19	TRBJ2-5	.	CASSIIARPGETQYF	TGTGCCAGTAGTATAATCGCTCGACCCGGGGAGACCCAGTACTTC
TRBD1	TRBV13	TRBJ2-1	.	CASSSWTGENEQFF	TGTGCCAGCAGCTCCTGGACAGGGGAAAATGAGCAGTTCTTC
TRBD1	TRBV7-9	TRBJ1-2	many	CASSSGQGALYGYTF	TGTGCCAGCAGCTCGGGACAGGGGGCTTTGTATGGCTACACCTTC
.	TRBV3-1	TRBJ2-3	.	CASSQDPGPDTQYF	TGTGCCAGCAGCCAAGATCCGGGTCCAGATACGCAGTATTTT
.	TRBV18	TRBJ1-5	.	CASSRTDHSNQPQHF	TGTGCCAGCTCAAGGACAGACCATAGCAATCAGCCCCAGCATTTT
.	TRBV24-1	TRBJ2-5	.	CATAGSEETQYF	TGTGCCACCGCCGGGTCAGAGGAGACCCAGTACTTC
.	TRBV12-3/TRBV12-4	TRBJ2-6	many	CASSLVQSSGANVLTF	TGTGCCAGCAGTTTAGTACAGTCCTCTGGGGCCAACGTCCTGACTTTC
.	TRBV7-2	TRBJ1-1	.	CASSSLGAGTEAFF	TGTGCCAGCAGCTCCTTGGGGGCTGGCACTGAAGCTTTCTTT
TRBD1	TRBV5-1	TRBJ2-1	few	CASSLGDRQNEQFF	TGCGCCAGCAGCTTGGGGGACAGGCAAAATGAGCAGTTCTTC
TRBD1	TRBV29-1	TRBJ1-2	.	CSVGDSVYTF	TGCAGCGTTGGGGACAGCGTCTACACCTTC
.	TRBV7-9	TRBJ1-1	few	CASSLRLGNTEAFF	TGTGCCAGCAGCTTACGGCTGGGGAACACTGAAGCTTTCTTT
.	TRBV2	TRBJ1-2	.	CASSEWDYGYTF	TGTGCCAGCAGTGAGTGGGACTACGGCTACACCTTC
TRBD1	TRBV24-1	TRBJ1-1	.	CATSDTQGAVTEAFF	TGTGCCACCAGTGATACACAGGGGGCAGTGACTGAAGCTTTCTTT
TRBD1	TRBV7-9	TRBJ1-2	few	CASSPGTGDNYGYTF	TGTGCCAGCAGCCCTGGGACAGGGGATAACTATGGCTACACCTTC
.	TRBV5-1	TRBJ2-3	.	CASSPTGGGTDTQYF	TGTGCCAGCAGCCCGACAGGAGGCGGCACAGATACGCAGTATTTT
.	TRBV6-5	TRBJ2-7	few	CASIHPQGEQYF	TGTGCCAGCATCCACCCCCAAGGCGAGCAGTACTTC
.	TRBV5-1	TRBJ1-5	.	CASSTGRGNQPQHF	TGCGCCAGCAGCACAGGACGGGGCAATCAGCCCCAGCATTTT
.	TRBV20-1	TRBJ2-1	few	CSAKSGRGLNEQFF	TGCAGTGCTAAGTCGGGGAGAGGTTTGAATGAGCAGTTCTTC
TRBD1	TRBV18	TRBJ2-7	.	CASSQGDRAPYEQYF	TGTGCCAGCTCACAGGGGGACAGGGCTCCCTACGAGCAGTACTTC
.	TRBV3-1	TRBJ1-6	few	CASSQDGYNSPLHF	TGTGCCAGCAGCCAAGACGGCTATAATTCACCCCTCCACTTT
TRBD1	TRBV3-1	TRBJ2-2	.	CASSQVPKTGVGTGELFF	TGTGCCAGCAGCCAAGTTCCCAAGACAGGGGTCGGCACCGGGGAGCTGTTTTTT
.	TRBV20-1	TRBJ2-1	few	CSARYVGNLNEQFF	TGCAGTGCTAGATACGTAGGCAATTTAAATGAGCAGTTCTTC
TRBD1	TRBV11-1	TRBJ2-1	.	CASSAHQGVGNEQFF	TGTGCCAGCAGCGCTCATCAGGGGGTCGGCAATGAGCAGTTCTTC
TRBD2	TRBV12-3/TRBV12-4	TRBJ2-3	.	CASSRSGGKSTDTQYF	TGTGCCAGCAGCCGTAGCGGGGGGAAAAGCACAGATACGCAGTATTTT
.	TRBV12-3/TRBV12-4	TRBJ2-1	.	CASTLLGAAAREQFF	TGTGCCAGCACTCTCTTGGGGGCAGCGGCCCGAGAGCAGTTCTTC
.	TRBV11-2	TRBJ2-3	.	CASGAGVTDTQYF	TGTGCCAGCGGGGCAGGGGTCACAGATACGCAGTATTTT
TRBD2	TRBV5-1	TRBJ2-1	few	CASSLDGTSYNEQFF	TGCGCCAGCAGCTTGGACGGGACTAGTTACAATGAGCAGTTCTTC
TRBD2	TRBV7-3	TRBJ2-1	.	CASSPRGLARNEQFF	TGTGCCAGCAGCCCACGGGGACTAGCTAGAAATGAGCAGTTCTTC